This record looks at one TCR beta chain sequence and its context. Its antigen is as yet unknown. The CDR3 covers 14 residues. CDR1 and CDR2 (germline): SGHTA, FQGNSA. The data originate from a study of T cells expressing NK-cell markers. Overall study context: All TCR beta repertoires analysed originated from sorted CD3+CD56+NKG2C+, CD3+CD56+NKG2C- and CD3+CD56-NKG2C+ T cells.

Study-wide findings and caveats: HCMV specificity of the expanded NKG2C+ T cell clones was not established.

TCRdb processed the 5' RACE reads again and assigns one entry to each CDR3 protein, with no DNA. The sample table includes roughly 420,000 distinct CDR3 sequences. The chain recombines TRBV7-2 with TRBJ2-1; with no DNA, the TCRdb D assignment of TRBD1 cannot be verified. The source is a woman aged 18 to 75 in good health. Sequencing was performed on blood T cells: a sorted CD56 or NKG2C T cell subset, CD4+ or CD8+ T cells, or bulk PBMC T cells (not recorded which). Here the CDR3 reads CASSRSTGGNEQFF.